Sequencing of this TCR beta chain was carried out in a study of T-cell memory formation after mild COVID-19. Findings and limits, study-wide: The study found balanced CD4/CD8 in clones contracting day 15 to 85 and a CD4+ lean in later expanders.

One entry per CDR3 protein results from TCRdb running MiXCR on the 5' RACE reads. In the table there are 300,000 or so distinct CDR3 sequences, roughly 16% of which are singletons. The CDR3 runs 17 residues. The V gene lost 6 bases and the J gene lost 3 bases, with 22 bases spanning the gap. This clonotype was seen a few times. Its specificity is unknown. The origin of this receptor is a man aged 18 to 29 who had mild COVID-19 (a few samples of this study predate the infection). Cell type and time point are not known. Sequences were obtained from PBMCs or a T cell subset sorted from them (not recorded which). V is TRBV12-3 or TRBV12-4 and J is TRBJ2-3, with D perhaps assigned TRBD1 or TRBD2 (5 bases each). Written as DNA, the CDR3 is TGTGCCAGCAGCGTCCCAGGGACGGGGTTCGAAACAGATACGCAGTATTTT. The encoded protein is CASSVPGTGFETDTQYF.